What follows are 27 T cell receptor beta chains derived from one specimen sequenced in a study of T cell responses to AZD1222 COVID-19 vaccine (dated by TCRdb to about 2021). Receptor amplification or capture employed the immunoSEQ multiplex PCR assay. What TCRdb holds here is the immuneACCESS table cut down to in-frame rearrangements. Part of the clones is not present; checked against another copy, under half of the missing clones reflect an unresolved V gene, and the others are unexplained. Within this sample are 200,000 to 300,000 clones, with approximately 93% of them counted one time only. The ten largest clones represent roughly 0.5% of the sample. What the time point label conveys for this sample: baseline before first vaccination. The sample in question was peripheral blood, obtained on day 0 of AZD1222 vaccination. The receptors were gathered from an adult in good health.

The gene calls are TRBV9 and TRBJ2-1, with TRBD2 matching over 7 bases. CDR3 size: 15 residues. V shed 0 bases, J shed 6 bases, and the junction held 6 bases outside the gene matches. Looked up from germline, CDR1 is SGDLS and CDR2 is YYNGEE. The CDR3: CASSVGGSSVNEQFF. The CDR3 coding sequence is TGTGCCAGCAGCGTAGGCGGGAGCTCTGTCAATGAGCAGTTCTTC.

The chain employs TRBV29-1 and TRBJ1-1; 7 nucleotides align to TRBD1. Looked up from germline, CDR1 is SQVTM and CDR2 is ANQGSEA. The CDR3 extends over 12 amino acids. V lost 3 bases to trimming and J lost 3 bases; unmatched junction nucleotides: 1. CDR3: CSVDDRDTEAFF. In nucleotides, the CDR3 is TGCAGCGTTGACGACAGGGACACTGAAGCTTTCTTT.

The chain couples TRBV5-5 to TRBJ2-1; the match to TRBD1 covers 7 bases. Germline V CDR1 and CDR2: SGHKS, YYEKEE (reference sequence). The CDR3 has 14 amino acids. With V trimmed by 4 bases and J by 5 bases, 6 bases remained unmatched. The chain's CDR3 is CASSGGQSHNEQFF. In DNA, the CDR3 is TGTGCCAGCAGCGGGGGACAGTCCCACAATGAGCAGTTCTTC.

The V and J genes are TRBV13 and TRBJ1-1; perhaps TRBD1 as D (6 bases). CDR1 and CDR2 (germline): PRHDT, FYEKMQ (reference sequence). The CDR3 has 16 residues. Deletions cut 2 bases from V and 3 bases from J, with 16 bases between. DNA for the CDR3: TGTGCCAGCAGCTTAAGCGTCGGGGGGGCGGACACTGAAGCTTTCTTT. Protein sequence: CASSLSVGGADTEAFF.

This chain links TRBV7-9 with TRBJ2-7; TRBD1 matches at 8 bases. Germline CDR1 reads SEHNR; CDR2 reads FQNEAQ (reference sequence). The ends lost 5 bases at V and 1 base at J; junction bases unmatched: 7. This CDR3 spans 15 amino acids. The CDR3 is CASSLGTGTSYEQYF. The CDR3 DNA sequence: TGTGCCAGCAGCCTGGGGACAGGAACTTCCTACGAGCAGTACTTC.

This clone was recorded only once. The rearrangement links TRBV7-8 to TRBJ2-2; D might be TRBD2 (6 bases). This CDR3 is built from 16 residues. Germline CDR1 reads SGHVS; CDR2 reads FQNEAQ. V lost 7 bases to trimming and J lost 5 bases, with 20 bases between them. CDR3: CASITGVRSRTGELFF. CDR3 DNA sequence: TGTGCCAGCATCACGGGGGTCCGTTCGAGGACCGGGGAGCTGTTTTTT.

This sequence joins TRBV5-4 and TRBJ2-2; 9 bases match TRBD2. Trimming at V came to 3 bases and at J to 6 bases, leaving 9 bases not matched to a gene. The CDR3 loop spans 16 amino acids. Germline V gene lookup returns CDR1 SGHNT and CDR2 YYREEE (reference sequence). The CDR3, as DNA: TGTGCCAGCAGCTGGGGTAGCGGGAGTCTCTCCGGGGAGCTGTTTTTT. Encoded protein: CASSWGSGSLSGELFF.

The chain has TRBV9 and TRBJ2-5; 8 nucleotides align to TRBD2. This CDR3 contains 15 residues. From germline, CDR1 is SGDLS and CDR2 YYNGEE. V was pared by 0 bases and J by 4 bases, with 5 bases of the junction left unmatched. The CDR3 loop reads CASSVAGGLRETQYF. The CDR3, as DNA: TGTGCCAGCAGCGTAGCGGGGGGGCTTAGAGAGACCCAGTACTTC.

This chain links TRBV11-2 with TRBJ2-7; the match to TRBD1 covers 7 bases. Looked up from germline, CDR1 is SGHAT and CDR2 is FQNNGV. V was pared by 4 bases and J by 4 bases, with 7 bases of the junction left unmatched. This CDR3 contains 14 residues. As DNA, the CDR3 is TGTGCCAGCAGCTCCCTGCAGACAGGGTACGAGCAGTACTTC. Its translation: CASSSLQTGYEQYF.

As DNA, the CDR3 is TGTGCCAGCAGTCCCCCGGGTGACCGCACCTACGAGCAGTACTTC. It encodes CASSPPGDRTYEQYF. The gene calls are TRBV6-5 and TRBJ2-7; D not resolved. The CDR3 extends over 15 amino acids. V dropped 5 bases and J dropped 2 bases, with 16 bases sitting between them. The germline V gene encodes CDR1 MNHEY and CDR2 SVGAGI.

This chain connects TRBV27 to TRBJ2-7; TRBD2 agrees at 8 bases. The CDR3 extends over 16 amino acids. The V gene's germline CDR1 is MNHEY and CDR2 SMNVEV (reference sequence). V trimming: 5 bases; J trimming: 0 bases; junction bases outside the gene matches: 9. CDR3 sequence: CASSRSWREASYEQYF. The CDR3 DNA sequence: TGTGCCAGCAGTCGCTCCTGGCGGGAGGCCTCCTACGAGCAGTACTTC.

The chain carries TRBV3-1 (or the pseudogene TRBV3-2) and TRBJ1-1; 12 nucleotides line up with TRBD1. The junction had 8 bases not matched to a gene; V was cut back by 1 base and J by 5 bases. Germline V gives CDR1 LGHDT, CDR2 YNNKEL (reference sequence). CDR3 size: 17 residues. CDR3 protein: CASSQVPGQGAKTEAFF. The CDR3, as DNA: TGTGCCAGCAGCCAAGTCCCGGGACAGGGGGCAAAGACTGAAGCTTTCTTT.

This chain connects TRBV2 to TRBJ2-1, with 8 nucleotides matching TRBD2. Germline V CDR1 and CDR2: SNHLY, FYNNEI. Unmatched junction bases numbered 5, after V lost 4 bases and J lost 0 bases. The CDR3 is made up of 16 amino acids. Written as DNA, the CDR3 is TGTGCCAGCAGTGCCTCAAGCGGGAGCTCCTACAATGAGCAGTTCTTC. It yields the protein CASSASSGSSYNEQFF.

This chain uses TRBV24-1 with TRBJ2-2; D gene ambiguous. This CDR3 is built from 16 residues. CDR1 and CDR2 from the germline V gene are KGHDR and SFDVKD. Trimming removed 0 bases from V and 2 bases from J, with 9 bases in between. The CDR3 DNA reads TGTGCCACCAGTGATTTGGGGCACAGCAACACCGGGGAGCTGTTTTTT. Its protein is CATSDLGHSNTGELFF.

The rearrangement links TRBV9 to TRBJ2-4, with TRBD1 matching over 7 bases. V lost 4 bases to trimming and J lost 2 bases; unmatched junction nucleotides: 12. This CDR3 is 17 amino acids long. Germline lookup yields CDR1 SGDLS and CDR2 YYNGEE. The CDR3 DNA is TGTGCCAGCAGCAGCCCCCGACAGGGAACAACCAAAAACATTCAGTACTTC. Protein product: CASSSPRQGTTKNIQYF. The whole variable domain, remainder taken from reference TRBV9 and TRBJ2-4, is DSGVTQTPKHLITATGQRVTLRCSPRSGDLSVYWYQQSLDQGLQFLIQYYNGEERAKGNILERFSAQQFPDLHSELNLSSLELGDSALYFCASSSPRQGTTKNIQYFGAGTRLSVL.

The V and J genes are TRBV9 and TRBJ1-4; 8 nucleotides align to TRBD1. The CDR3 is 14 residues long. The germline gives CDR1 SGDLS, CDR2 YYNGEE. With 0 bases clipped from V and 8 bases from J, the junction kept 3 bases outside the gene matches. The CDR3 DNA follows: TGTGCCAGCAGCGTAGATCACAGGGGGGAAAAACTGTTTTTT. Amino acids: CASSVDHRGEKLFF.

CDR3: CASNIGRLSGYTF. In DNA, the CDR3 is TGTGCCAGCAATATAGGGAGGCTCTCTGGCTACACCTTC. V gene TRBV12-3 or TRBV12-4 combines with J gene TRBJ1-2; D is uncertain. CDR3 length: 13 amino acids. V lost 7 bases, J lost 7 bases, and 16 bases lay in between.

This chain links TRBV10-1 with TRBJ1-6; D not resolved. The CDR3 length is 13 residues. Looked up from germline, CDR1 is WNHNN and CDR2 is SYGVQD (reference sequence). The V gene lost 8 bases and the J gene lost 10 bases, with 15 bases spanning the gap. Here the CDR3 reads CASSRDRSSPLHF. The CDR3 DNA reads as TGCGCCAGCTCTCGCGACCGGTCCTCACCCCTCCACTTT.

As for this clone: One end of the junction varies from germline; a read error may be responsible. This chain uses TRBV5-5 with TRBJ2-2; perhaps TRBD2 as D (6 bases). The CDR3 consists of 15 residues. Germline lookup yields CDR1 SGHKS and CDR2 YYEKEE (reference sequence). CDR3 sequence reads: CASSLASPTSGELFF. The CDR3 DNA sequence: TGTGCCAGCAGTTTGGCCTCCCCGACTAGCGGGGAGCTGTTTTTT.

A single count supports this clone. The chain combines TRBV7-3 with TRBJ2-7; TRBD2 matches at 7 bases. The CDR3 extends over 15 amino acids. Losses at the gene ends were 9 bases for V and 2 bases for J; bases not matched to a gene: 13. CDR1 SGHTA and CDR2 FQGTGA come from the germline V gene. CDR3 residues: CASFRGERNTYEQYF. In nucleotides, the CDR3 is TGTGCCAGTTTCCGGGGGGAGCGGAATACCTACGAGCAGTACTTC.

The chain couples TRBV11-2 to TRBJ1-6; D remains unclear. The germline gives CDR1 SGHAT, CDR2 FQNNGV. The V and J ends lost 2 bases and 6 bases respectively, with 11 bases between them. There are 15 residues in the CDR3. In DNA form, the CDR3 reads TGTGCCAGCAGCTTAACGGGTCCGATTAATTCACCCCTCCACTTT. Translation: CASSLTGPINSPLHF. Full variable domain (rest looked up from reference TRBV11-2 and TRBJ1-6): EAGVAQSPRYKIIEKRQSVAFWCNPISGHATLYWYQQILGQGPKLLIQFQNNGVVDDSQLPKDRFSAERLKGVDSTLKIQPAKLEDSAVYLCASSLTGPINSPLHFGNGTRLTVT.

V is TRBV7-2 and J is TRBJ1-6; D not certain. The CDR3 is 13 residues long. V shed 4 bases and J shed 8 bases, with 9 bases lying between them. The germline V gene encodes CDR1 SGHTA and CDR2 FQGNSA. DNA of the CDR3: TGTGCCAGCAGCTCCATGGAGGATTCACCCCTCCACTTT. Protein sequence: CASSSMEDSPLHF. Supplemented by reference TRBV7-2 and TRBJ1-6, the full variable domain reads GAGVSQSPSNKVTEKGKDVELRCDPISGHTALYWYRQSLGQGLEFLIYFQGNSAPDKSGLPSDRFSAERTGGSVSTLTIQRTQQEDSAVYLCASSSMEDSPLHFGNGTRLTVT.

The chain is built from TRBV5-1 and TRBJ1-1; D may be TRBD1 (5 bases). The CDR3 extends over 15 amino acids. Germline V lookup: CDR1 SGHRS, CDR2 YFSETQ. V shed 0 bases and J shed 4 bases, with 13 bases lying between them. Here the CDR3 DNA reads TGCGCCAGCAGCTTGGACGGGGCCCGGGGCACTGAAGCTTTCTTT. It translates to CASSLDGARGTEAFF.

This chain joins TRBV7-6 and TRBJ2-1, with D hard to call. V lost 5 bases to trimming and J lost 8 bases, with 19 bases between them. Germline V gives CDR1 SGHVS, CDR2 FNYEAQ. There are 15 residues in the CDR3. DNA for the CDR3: TGTGCCAGCAGCGCTCGGTTGGGTCTTGGCTATGAGCAGTTCTTC. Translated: CASSARLGLGYEQFF.

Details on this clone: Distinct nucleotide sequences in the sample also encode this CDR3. The CDR3 sequence is CASSPSGANVLTF. The DNA of the CDR3 is TGTGCCAGCAGCCCCTCTGGGGCCAACGTCCTGACTTTC. The chain uses TRBV3-1 (or the pseudogene TRBV3-2) and TRBJ2-6, with unresolved D. Germline CDR1 reads LGHDT; CDR2 reads YNNKEL (reference sequence). V lost 4 bases to trimming and J lost 0 bases, with 1 base between them. CDR3 length equals 13 residues.

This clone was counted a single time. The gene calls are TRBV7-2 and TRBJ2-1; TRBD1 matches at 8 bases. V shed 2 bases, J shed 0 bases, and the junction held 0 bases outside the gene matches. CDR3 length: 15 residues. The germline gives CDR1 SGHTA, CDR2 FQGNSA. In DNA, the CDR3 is TGTGCCAGCAGCTTACAGGGGGCCTCCTACAATGAGCAGTTCTTC. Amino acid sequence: CASSLQGASYNEQFF.

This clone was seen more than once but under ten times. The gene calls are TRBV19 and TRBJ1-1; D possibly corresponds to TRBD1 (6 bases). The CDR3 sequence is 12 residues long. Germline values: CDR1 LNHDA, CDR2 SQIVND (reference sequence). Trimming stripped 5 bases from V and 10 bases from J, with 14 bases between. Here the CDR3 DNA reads TGTGCCAGTAGTTTATCCAGGGGAGCAGCTTTCTTT. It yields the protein CASSLSRGAAFF. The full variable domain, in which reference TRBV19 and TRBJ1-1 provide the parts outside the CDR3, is DGGITQSPKYLFRKEGQNVTLSCEQNLNHDAMYWYRQDPGQGLRLIYYSQIVNDFQKGDIAEGYSVSREKKESFPLTVTSAQKNPTAFYLCASSLSRGAAFFGQGTRLTVV.